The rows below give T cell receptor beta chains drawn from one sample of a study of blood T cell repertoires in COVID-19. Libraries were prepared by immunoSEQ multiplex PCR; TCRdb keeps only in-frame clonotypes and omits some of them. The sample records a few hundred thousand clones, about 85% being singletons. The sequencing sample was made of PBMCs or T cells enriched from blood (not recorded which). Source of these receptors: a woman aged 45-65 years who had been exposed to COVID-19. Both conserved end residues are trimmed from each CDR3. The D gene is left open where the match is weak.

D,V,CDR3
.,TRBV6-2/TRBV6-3,ASSYPLGGEDTEAF
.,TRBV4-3,ASSQVGRGVTEAF
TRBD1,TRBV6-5,ASNRGGGRGGYT
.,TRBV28,ATVGGGDQPQH
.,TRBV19,ASSMGYRAVSGNTIY
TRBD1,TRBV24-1,ATSDSGRGENTEAF
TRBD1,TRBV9,ASSVRAGGFISGNTIY
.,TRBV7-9,ASSPSGRREQF
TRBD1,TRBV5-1,ASSLVPLTGDTEAF
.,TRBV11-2,ASSPDTAGEQF
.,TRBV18,ASSRGPYEEQY
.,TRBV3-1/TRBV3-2,ASRPGTATGELF
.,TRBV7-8,ASSRTGEQY
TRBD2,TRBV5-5,ASSSSVAGDRETQY
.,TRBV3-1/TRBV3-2,ASSQPPSRGGQY
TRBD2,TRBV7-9,ASSPHLGGDEQF
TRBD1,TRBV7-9,ASSARDRSHEQY
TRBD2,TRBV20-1,SASIAGALWDTQY
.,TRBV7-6,ASSPGTPRGVYT
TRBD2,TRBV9,ASSTRDYHQETQY
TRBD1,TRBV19,ASSRGQGRNYGYT
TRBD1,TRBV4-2,ASSQARGQGRGYT
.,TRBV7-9,ASSSAGRGTDEQY
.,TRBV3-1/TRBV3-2,ASSQEQFSEETQY
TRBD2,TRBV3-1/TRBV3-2,ASSQGGLARPGELF
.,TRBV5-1,ASSLAGVNSPLH
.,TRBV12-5,ASGLVGGGTEAF
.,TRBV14,ASSHGLTNEKLF
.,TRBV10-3,AISGSSSSPLH
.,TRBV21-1,ASSMGGLPEVTDTQY
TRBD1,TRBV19,ASSHMTGVSSEAF
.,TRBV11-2,ASSFLLREQY
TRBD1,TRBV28,ATLSGGQNTEAF
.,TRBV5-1,ASSFWEQPTDEQY
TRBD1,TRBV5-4,ASSLVKGANNEQF
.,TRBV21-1,ALVPGQVYEQY
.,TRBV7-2,ASSLARQSNQPQH
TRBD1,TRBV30,AWSVRTGTGDTDTQY
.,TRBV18,ASSGERRTEAF
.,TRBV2,ASSEEGQKPYEQY
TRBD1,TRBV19,ASSRDRTYEQY
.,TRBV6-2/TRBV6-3,ASSYRSSADTQY
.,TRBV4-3,ASSTRPGQTLGDPRGDEQF
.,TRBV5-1,ASRRWGGSDTEAF
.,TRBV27,ASSLAGATTGELF
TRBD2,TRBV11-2,ASSLERGGREGTQY